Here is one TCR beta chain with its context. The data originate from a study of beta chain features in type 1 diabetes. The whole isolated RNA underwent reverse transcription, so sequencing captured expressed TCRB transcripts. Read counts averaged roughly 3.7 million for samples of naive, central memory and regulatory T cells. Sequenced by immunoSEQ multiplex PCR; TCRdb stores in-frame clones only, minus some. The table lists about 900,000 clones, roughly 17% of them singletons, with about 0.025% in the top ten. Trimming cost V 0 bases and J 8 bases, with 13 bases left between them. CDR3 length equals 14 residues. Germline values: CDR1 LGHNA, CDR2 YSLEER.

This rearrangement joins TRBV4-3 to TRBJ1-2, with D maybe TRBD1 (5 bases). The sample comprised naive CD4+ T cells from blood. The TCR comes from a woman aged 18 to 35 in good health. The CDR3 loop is CASSQEKGLRGYTF. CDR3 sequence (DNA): TGCGCCAGCAGCCAAGAGAAGGGGTTGCGGGGCTACACCTTC.